This T cell receptor beta chain emerged from a study of cytomegalovirus exposure and HLA in healthy donors. At the level of the study: Genetic ancestry analysis placed around four fifths of the roughly 400 donors that were genotyped in the Caucasian-associated cluster.

PCR employed 60 Vbeta and 13 Jbeta primers. Sequenced by immunoSEQ multiplex PCR; TCRdb stores in-frame clones only, minus some. The table records about 110,000 clones, around four fifths of them present only once. Concerning this clone: Its antigen is still unknown.

Germline V gives CDR1 SGHVS, CDR2 FNYEAQ. V was shortened by 1 base and J by 13 bases, with 20 bases between the two germline ends. The CDR3 has 16 residues. Findings and caveats of the study: Among the sequence variants, a highly shared cluster was likely an artifact of sequencing. A later analysis found that most CMV-associated TCR beta chains appeared HLA-restricted.

The chain carries TRBV7-6 and TRBJ1-6; no firm D call. Sequencing used PBMCs. This sequence originates from a woman between 40 and 50 years old in good health and CMV-seropositive. As DNA, the CDR3 is TGTGCCAGCAGCTTAGGTCTAGGACCTTTCTTAGCGCCCCTCCACTTT. Translating gives CASSLGLGPFLAPLHF.